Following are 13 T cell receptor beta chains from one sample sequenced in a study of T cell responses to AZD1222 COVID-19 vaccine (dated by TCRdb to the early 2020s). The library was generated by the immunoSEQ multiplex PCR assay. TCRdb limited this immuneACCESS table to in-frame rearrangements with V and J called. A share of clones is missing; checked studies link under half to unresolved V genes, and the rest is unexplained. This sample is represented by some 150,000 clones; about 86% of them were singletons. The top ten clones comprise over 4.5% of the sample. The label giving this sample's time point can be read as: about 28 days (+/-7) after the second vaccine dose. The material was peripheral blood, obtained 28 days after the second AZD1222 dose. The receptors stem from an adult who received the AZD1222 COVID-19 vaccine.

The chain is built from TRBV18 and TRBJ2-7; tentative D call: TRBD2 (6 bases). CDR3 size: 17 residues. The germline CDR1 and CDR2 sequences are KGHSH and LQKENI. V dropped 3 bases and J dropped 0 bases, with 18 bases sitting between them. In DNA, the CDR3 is TGTGCCAGCTCACCGCCCGGGACTCGTTCGAGCTCCTACGAGCAGTACTTC. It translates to CASSPPGTRSSSYEQYF.

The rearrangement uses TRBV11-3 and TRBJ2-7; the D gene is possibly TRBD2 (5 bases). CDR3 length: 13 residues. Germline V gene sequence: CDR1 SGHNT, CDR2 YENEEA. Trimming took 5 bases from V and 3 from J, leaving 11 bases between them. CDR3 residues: CASSQEVGYEQYF. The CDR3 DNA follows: TGTGCCAGCAGCCAGGAGGTGGGCTACGAGCAGTACTTC. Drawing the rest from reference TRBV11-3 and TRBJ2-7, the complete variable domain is EAGVVQSPRYKIIEKKQPVAFWCNPISGHNTLYWYLQNLGQGPELLIRYENEEAVDDSQLPKDRFSAERLKGVDSTLKIQPAELGDSAVYLCASSQEVGYEQYFGPGTRLTVT.

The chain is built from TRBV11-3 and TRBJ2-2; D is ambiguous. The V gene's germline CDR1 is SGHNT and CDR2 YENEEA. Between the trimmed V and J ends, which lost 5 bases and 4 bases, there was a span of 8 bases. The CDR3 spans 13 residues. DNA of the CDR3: TGTGCCAGCAGCGAAACAACCACCGGGGAGCTGTTTTTT. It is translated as CASSETTTGELFF.

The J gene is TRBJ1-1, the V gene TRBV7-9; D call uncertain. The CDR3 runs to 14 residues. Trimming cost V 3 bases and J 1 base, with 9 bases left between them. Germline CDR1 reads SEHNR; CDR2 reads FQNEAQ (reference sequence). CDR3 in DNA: TGTGCCAGCAGCTTTATCGGGTCGAACACTGAAGCTTTCTTT. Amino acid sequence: CASSFIGSNTEAFF.

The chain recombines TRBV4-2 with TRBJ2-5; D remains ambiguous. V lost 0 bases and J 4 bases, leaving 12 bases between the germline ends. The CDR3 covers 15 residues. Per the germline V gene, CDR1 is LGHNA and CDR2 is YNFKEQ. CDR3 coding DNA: TGTGCCAGCAGCCAAGATCGGCTGGGTGGAGAGACCCAGTACTTC. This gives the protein CASSQDRLGGETQYF.

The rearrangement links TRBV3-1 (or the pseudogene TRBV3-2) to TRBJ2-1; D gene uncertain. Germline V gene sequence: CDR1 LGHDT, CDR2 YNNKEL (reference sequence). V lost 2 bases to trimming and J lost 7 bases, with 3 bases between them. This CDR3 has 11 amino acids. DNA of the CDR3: TGTGCCAGCAGCCAATTAAATGAGCAGTTCTTC. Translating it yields CASSQLNEQFF.

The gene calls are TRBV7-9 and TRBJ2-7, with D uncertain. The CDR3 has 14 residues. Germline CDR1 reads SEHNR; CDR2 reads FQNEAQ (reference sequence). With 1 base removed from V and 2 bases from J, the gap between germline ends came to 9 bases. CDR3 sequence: CASSLGTATYEQYF. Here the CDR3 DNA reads TGTGCCAGCAGCTTAGGTACGGCTACCTACGAGCAGTACTTC. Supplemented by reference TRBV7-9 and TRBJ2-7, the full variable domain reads DTGVSQNPRHKITKRGQNVTFRCDPISEHNRLYWYRQTLGQGPEFLTYFQNEAQLEKSRLLSDRFSAERPKGSFSTLEIQRTEQGDSAMYLCASSLGTATYEQYFGPGTRLTVT.

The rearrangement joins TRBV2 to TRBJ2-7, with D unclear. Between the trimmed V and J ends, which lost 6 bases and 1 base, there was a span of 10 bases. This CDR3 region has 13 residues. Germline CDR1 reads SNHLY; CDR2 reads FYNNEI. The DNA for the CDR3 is TGTGCCAGCAGGGAGACTGGTTCCTACGAGCAGTACTTC. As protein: CASRETGSYEQYF.

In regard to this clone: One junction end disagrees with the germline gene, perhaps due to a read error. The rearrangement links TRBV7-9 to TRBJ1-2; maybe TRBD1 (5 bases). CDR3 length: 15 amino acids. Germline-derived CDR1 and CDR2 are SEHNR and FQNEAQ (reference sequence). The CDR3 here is CASSLSSEGNCGYTF. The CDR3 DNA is TGTGCCAGCAGCTTGTCCTCGGAGGGGAACTGTGGCTACACCTTC. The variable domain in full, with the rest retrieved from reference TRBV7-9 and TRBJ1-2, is DTGVSQNPRHKITKRGQNVTFRCDPISEHNRLYWYRQTLGQGPEFLTYFQNEAQLEKSRLLSDRFSAERPKGSFSTLEIQRTEQGDSAMYLCASSLSSEGNCGYTFGSGTRLTVV.

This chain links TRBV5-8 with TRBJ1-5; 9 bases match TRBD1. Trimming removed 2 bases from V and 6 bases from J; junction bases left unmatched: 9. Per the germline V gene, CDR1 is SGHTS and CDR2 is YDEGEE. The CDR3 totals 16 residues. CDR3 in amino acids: CASSLKQGAESQPQHF. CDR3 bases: TGTGCCAGCAGCTTAAAACAGGGGGCCGAGAGTCAGCCCCAGCATTTT.

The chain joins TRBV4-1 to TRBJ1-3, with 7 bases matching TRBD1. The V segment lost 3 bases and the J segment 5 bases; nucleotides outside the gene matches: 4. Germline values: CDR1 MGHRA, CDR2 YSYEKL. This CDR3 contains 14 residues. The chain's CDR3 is CASSHPGQRNTIYF. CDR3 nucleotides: TGCGCCAGCAGCCATCCGGGACAGAGAAACACCATATATTTT.

In DNA, the CDR3 is TGTGCCTGGAGTGTAAAGGGGACCTATGGCTACACCTTC. This sequence encodes CAWSVKGTYGYTF. The chain uses TRBV30 and TRBJ1-2; possible D gene TRBD1, 5 bases. V lost 0 bases and J 4 bases, leaving 9 bases between the germline ends. The CDR3 consists of 13 residues. Looked up from germline, CDR1 is GTSNPN and CDR2 is SVGIG (reference sequence).

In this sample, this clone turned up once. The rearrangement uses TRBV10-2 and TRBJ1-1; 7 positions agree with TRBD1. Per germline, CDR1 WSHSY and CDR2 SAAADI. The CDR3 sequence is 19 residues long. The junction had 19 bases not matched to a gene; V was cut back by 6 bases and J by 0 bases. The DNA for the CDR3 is TGCGCCAGCAGCGAAACGAAGGATCACAGGGGAAGGCTGAACACTGAAGCTTTCTTT. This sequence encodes CASSETKDHRGRLNTEAFF.